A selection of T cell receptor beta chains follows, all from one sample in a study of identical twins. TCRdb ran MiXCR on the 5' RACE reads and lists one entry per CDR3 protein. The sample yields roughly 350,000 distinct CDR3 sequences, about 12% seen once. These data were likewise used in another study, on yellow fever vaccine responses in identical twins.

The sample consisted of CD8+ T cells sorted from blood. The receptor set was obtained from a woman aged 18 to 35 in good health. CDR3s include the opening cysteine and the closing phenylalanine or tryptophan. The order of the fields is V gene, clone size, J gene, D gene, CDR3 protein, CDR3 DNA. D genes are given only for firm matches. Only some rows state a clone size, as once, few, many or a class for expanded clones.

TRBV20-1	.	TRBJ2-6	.	CCARDTANSGANVLTF	TGCTGTGCTAGAGACACGGCTAACTCTGGGGCCAACGTCCTGACTTTC
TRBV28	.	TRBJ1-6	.	CASSSREAAYNSPLHF	TGTGCCAGCAGTTCCCGCGAGGCCGCATATAATTCACCCCTCCACTTT
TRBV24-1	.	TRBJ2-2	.	CATSDPKEAGELFF	TGTGCCACCAGTGATCCCAAGGAGGCCGGGGAGCTGTTTTTT
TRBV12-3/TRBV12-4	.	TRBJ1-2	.	CASNDPGDYGYTF	TGTGCCAGCAATGACCCGGGGGACTATGGCTACACCTTC
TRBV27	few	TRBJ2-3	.	CASKQLPPGKRPDTQYF	TGTGCCAGCAAACAATTACCCCCGGGAAAACGGCCAGATACGCAGTATTTT
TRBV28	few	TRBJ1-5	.	CASSPQKGDQPQHF	TGTGCCAGCAGTCCCCAGAAAGGGGATCAGCCCCAGCATTTT
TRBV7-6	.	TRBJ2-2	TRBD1	CASSLEGGQGNTGELFF	TGTGCCAGCAGCTTAGAGGGAGGACAGGGGAACACCGGGGAGCTGTTTTTT
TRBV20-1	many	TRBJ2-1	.	CSASPQGNEQFF	TGCAGTGCTAGTCCTCAGGGGAATGAGCAGTTCTTC
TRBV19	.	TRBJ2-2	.	CASSISGSGELFF	TGTGCCAGTAGTATATCGGGGTCCGGGGAGCTGTTTTTT
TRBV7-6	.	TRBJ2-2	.	CASSPGVAGELFF	TGTGCCAGCAGCCCTGGAGTTGCCGGGGAGCTGTTTTTT
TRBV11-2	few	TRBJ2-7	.	CASSLGGAVVGHYEQYF	TGTGCCAGCAGCTTAGGAGGTGCGGTCGTGGGGCACTACGAGCAGTACTTC
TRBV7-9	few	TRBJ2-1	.	CASSFGGGINEQFF	TGTGCCAGCAGCTTCGGCGGGGGCATCAATGAGCAGTTCTTC
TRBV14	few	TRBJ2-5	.	CASSPEETQYF	TGTGCCAGCAGTCCGGAAGAGACCCAGTACTTC
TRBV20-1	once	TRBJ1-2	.	CSARLGDYGYTF	TGCAGTGCTAGGCTGGGGGACTATGGCTACACCTTC
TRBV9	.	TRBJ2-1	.	CASSVNSAEQFF	TGTGCCAGCAGCGTAAATTCTGCTGAGCAGTTCTTC
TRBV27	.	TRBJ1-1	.	CASSLDPGGETEAFF	TGTGCCAGCAGCCTAGACCCTGGCGGGGAAACTGAAGCTTTCTTT
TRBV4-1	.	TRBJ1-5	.	CASSQEGGFQPQHF	TGCGCCAGCAGCCAAGAAGGAGGTTTTCAGCCCCAGCATTTT
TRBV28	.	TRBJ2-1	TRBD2	CASSLAGGRLDEQFF	TGTGCCAGCAGTTTAGCGGGAGGCCGCCTGGATGAGCAGTTCTTC
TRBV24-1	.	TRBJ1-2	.	CATSETGTWGYTF	TGTGCCACCAGTGAAACAGGGACCTGGGGCTACACCTTC
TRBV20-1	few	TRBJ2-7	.	CSASRDGTYEQYF	TGCAGTGCTAGCCGGGACGGGACCTACGAGCAGTACTTC
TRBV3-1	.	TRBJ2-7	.	CASSPPRRGTGYEQYF	TGTGCCAGCAGCCCCCCTCGTCGGGGTACTGGCTACGAGCAGTACTTC
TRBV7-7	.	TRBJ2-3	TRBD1	CASSLDRTTDTQYF	TGTGCCAGCAGCCTGGACAGGACCACAGATACGCAGTATTTT
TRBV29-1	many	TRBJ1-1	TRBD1	CSVEARQGGGTEAFF	TGCAGCGTTGAAGCTCGACAGGGCGGAGGCACTGAAGCTTTCTTT
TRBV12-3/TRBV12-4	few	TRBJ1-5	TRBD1	CASSLGTASQPQHF	TGTGCCAGCAGTCTAGGGACAGCCAGCCAGCCCCAGCATTTT
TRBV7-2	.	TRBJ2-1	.	CASSSLLAGSYNEQFF	TGTGCCAGCAGCTCCCTTTTAGCAGGGAGCTACAATGAGCAGTTCTTC
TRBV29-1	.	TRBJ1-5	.	CSVEEPGGSSNQPQHF	TGCAGCGTTGAAGAACCCGGAGGCTCTAGCAATCAGCCCCAGCATTTT
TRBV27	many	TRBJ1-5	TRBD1	CASSGTGLNQPQHF	TGTGCCAGCAGCGGGACAGGGTTGAATCAGCCCCAGCATTTT
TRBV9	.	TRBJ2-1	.	CASSSSHYNEQFF	TGTGCCAGCTCATCTAGCCATTACAATGAGCAGTTCTTC
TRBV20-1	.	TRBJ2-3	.	CSARDLGSYSTDTQYF	TGCAGTGCTAGAGATTTGGGGAGTTATAGCACAGATACGCAGTATTTT
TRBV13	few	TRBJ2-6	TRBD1	CASSFDRASGANVLTF	TGTGCCAGCAGCTTTGACAGGGCCTCTGGGGCCAACGTCCTGACTTTC
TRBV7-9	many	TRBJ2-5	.	CASSLGTTGQETQYF	TGTGCCAGCAGCTTAGGAACGACAGGCCAAGAGACCCAGTACTTC
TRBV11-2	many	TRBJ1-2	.	CASAYPGGYGYTF	TGTGCCAGCGCGTATCCGGGAGGCTATGGCTACACCTTC
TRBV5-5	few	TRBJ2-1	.	CASSLEAEPSYNEQFF	TGTGCCAGCAGCTTGGAGGCAGAACCCTCATACAATGAGCAGTTCTTC
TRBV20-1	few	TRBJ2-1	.	CSARELGYNEQFF	TGCAGTGCTAGAGAACTAGGTTACAATGAGCAGTTCTTC
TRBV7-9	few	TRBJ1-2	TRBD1	CASSSGQPYYYGYTF	TGTGCCAGCAGCTCGGGACAGCCTTACTACTATGGCTACACCTTC
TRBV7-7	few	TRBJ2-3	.	CASSLYITDTQYF	TGTGCCAGCAGTCTCTACATCACAGATACGCAGTATTTT
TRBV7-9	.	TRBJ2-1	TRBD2	CASSLGIAGDVF	TGTGCCAGCAGCTTAGGGATAGCGGGAGACGTCTTC